This TCR beta chain appears in the sequencing data of a study of patients and donors after allogeneic stem cell transplantation. The CDR3 covers 13 residues. The germline CDR1 and CDR2 sequences are SEHNR and FQNEAQ (reference sequence). Trimming took 4 bases from V and 3 from J, leaving 10 bases between them. TCRdb reprocessed the RT-PCR reads via MiXCR and lists one record per CDR3 protein. The sample has around 200,000 distinct CDR3 sequences, around two fifths seen once. This clonotype has just one count. The TCR sequence derives from a human donor who was either an allogeneic HSCT recipient or a stem cell or donor lymphocyte infusion donor (not recorded which). It is not recorded whose cells these are; they may come from a transplant donor. Sequencing was done on a sample of blood, either unsorted or a sorted T cell fraction (not recorded which). This chain links TRBV7-9 with TRBJ2-7; D possibly corresponds to TRBD2 (5 bases). The CDR3 coding sequence is TGTGCCAGCAGCTATCTTGAGGGCTACGAGCAGTACTTC. As protein: CASSYLEGYEQYF.